This TCR beta chain was identified during a study of shared clonotypes between healthy human individuals. Findings and limits, study-wide: Generally, naive subsets came out with larger estimated richness than memory subsets.

Genomic DNA of every subset was divided equally among multiple immunoSEQ plates. Produced via immunoSEQ multiplex PCR; TCRdb's table is partial and in-frame only. The profile shows around 700,000 clones, roughly 78% of them singletons. Germline V lookup: CDR1 SGHNT, CDR2 YYREEE (reference sequence). V lost 4 bases, J lost 0 bases, and 8 bases stayed unmatched. The CDR3 has 17 amino acids. Note on this clone: Its antigen remains unknown.

This TCR was recovered from a young woman in good health. This chain uses TRBV5-4 with TRBJ1-2; 11 bases fit TRBD1. The material sequenced was memory CD4+ T cells sorted from blood. Subset noted: CD45RA-negative fraction. CDR3 coding DNA: TGTGCCAGCAGCCCAGGACAGGGGGCTGCGTCTAACTATGGCTACACCTTC. Translation: CASSPGQGAASNYGYTF.